The present TCR beta chain was sequenced within a study of response to subunit inactivated influenza vaccine. Each CDR3 protein gets one entry after TCRdb re-called the RT-PCR reads with MiXCR. The data contain hundreds of thousands of distinct CDR3 sequences, 10% to 15% of them singletons. Trimming pared 1 base from V and 8 bases from J, leaving 7 bases between. This CDR3 contains 12 residues. This clonotype was observed a handful of times. Specimen: PBMCs from blood, collected roughly 6 weeks after vaccination. The TCR comes from a man aged 50 to 60 who received an inactivated influenza vaccine. The chain is built from TRBV12-3 or TRBV12-4 and TRBJ2-3, with TRBD2 as a possible D gene (5 bases). CDR3 DNA sequence: TGTGCCAGCAGTTTAGAAGAGGGTACGCAGTATTTT. Residues: CASSLEEGTQYF.